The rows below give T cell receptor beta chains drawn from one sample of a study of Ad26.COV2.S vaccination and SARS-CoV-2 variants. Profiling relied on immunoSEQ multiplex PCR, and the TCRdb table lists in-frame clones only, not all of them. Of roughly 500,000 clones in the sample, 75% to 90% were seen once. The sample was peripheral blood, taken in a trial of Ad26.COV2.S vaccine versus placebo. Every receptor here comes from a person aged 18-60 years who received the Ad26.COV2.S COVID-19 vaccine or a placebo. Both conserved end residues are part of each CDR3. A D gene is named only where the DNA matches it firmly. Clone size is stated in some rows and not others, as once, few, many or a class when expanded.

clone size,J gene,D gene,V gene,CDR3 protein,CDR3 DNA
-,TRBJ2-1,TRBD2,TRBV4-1,CASSQGETSGSNEQFF,TGCGCCAGCAGCCAAGGTGAGACTAGCGGGAGTAATGAGCAGTTCTTC
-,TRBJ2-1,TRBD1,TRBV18,CASSLRTGGIDNEQFF,TGTGCCAGCTCACTTCGAACAGGGGGCATCGACAATGAGCAGTTCTTC
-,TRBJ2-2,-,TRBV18,CASSPFEPFANTGELFF,TGTGCCAGCTCACCTTTTGAGCCGTTCGCGAACACCGGGGAGCTGTTTTTT
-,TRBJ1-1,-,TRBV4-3,CASSQSLNTEAFF,TGCGCCAGCAGCCAAAGTCTTAACACTGAAGCTTTCTTT
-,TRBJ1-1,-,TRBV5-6,CASSLYGEAFF,TGTGCCAGCAGCTTGTACGGTGAAGCTTTCTTT
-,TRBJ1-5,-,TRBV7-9,CASSAGNQPQHF,TGTGCCAGCAGCGCGGGGAATCAGCCCCAGCATTTT
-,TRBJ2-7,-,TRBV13,CASRQHSSYEQYF,TGTGCCAGCAGACAGCATAGCTCCTACGAGCAGTACTTC
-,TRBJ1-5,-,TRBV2,CASSVGGGQPQHF,TGTGCCAGCAGTGTAGGGGGGGGTCAGCCCCAGCATTTT
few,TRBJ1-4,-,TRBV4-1,CASSQGTGGNEKLFF,TGCGCCAGCAGCCAAGGTACAGGTGGTAATGAAAAACTGTTTTTT
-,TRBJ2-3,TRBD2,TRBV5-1,CASSPGLAGANTDTQYF,TGCGCCAGCAGCCCCGGACTAGCGGGAGCCAACACAGATACGCAGTATTTT
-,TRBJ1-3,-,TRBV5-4,CASSWPGEGGNTIYF,TGTGCCAGCAGCTGGCCTGGGGAAGGAGGAAACACCATATATTTT
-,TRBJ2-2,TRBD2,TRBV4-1,CASSQAAGVSSGELFF,TGCGCCAGCAGCCAAGCCGCGGGAGTGTCCTCCGGGGAGCTGTTTTTT
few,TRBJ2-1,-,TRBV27,CASSPGSSYNEQFF,TGTGCCAGCAGCCCCGGGAGCTCCTACAATGAGCAGTTCTTC
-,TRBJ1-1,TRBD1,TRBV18,CASSQGQRASTEAFF,TGTGCCAGCTCACAGGGACAGCGAGCGTCCACTGAAGCTTTCTTT
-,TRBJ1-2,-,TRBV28,CASSSTGRPRGYTF,TGTGCCAGCAGCTCCACGGGACGGCCTAGAGGCTACACCTTC
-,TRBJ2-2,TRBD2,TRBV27,CASSLSGGALDGELFF,TGTGCCAGCAGTTTAAGCGGGGGGGCCTTGGACGGGGAGCTGTTTTTT
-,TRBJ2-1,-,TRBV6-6,CASLGGGSEQFF,TGTGCCAGCCTAGGGGGGGGGAGTGAGCAGTTCTTC
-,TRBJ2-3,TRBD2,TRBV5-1,CASSLGVGLAGGRLFADTQYF,TGCGCCAGCAGCTTGGGTGTCGGACTAGCGGGGGGGCGGCTGTTCGCAGATACGCAGTATTTT
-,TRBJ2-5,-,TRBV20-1,CSASWQQETQYF,TGCAGTGCTAGTTGGCAGCAAGAGACCCAGTACTTC
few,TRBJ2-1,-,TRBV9,CASSVGDFIYNEQFF,TGTGCCAGCAGCGTAGGAGACTTCATCTACAATGAGCAGTTCTTC
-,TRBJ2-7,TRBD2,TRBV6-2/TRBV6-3,CASSYWKLAEDYEQYF,TGTGCCAGCAGTTACTGGAAGCTAGCGGAAGACTACGAGCAGTACTTC
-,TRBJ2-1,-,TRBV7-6,CASSSEGYNEQFF,TGTGCCAGCAGCTCCGAGGGCTACAATGAGCAGTTCTTC
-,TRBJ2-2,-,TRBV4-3,CASSQVFPAPGELFF,TGCGCCAGCAGCCAAGTCTTCCCGGCCCCCGGGGAGCTGTTTTTT
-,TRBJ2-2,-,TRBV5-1,CASSLRPGVSGTGELFF,TGCGCCAGCAGCTTGCGGCCAGGGGTGAGCGGCACCGGGGAGCTGTTTTTT
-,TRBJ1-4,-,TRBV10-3,CAISEGTEEKLFF,TGTGCCATCAGTGAGGGGACTGAAGAAAAACTGTTTTTT
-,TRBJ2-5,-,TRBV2,CASTGLRRETQYF,TGTGCCAGCACAGGGCTCAGGAGGGAGACCCAGTACTTC
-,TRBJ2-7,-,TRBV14,CASSQGGGYEQYF,TGTGCCAGCAGCCAGGGTGGGGGCTACGAGCAGTACTTC
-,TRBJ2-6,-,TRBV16,CASSHLDSSGANVLTF,TGTGCCAGCAGCCACCTGGACAGCTCTGGGGCCAACGTCCTGACTTTC
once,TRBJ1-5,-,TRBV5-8,CASSRGSNQPQHF,TGTGCCAGCAGTAGGGGGTCTAATCAGCCCCAGCATTTT
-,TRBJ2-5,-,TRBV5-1,CASSRAGTRQETQYF,TGCGCCAGCAGCCGTGCTGGGACTCGACAAGAGACCCAGTACTTC
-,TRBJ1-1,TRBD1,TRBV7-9,CASSFTGANTEAFF,TGTGCCAGCAGCTTCACAGGGGCGAACACTGAAGCTTTCTTT
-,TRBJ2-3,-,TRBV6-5,CASSYRRRGGTDTQYF,TGTGCCAGCAGTTACCGACGCAGGGGGGGAACAGATACGCAGTATTTT
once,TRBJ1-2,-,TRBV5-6,CASSFNMGGYTF,TGTGCCAGCAGCTTTAACATGGGTGGCTACACCTTC
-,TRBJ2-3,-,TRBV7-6,CASSLLTSGITDTQYF,TGTGCCAGCAGCCTACTAACGAGCGGTATCACAGATACGCAGTATTTT
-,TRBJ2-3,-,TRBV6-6,CASSWGLYTDTQYF,TGTGCCAGCAGTTGGGGACTCTACACAGATACGCAGTATTTT
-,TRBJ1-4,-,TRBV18,CASSPAGEKLFF,TGTGCCAGCTCACCCGCAGGGGAAAAACTGTTTTTT
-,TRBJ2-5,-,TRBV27,CASSLSAGGQETQYF,TGTGCCAGCAGTTTATCCGCAGGGGGGCAGGAGACCCAGTACTTC
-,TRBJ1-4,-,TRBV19,CASSSPKGSNEKLFF,TGTGCCAGTAGTTCCCCCAAGGGGTCTAATGAAAAACTGTTTTTT
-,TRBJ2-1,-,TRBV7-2,CASSFDVLSYNEQFF,TGTGCCAGCAGCTTCGATGTCCTATCCTACAATGAGCAGTTCTTC
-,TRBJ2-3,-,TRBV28,CASKKAGPRTDTQYF,TGTGCCAGCAAGAAGGCCGGGCCGCGCACAGATACGCAGTATTTT
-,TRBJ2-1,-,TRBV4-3,CASSQAPGVKQFF,TGCGCCAGCAGCCAAGCCCCGGGGGTTAAGCAGTTCTTC
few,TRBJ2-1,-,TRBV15,CATSRESAGFPNEQFF,TGTGCCACCAGCAGAGAGTCTGCAGGGTTCCCTAATGAGCAGTTCTTC
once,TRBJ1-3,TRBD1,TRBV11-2,CASSAGTVDGNTIYF,TGTGCCAGCAGCGCAGGGACAGTTGATGGAAACACCATATATTTT
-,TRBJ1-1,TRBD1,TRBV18,CASSQRLQGTEAFF,TGTGCCAGCTCACAGAGATTACAGGGGACTGAAGCTTTCTTT
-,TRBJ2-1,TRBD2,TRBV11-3,CASSSVAGGGEQFF,TGTGCCAGCAGCTCAGTAGCGGGAGGAGGGGAGCAGTTCTTC
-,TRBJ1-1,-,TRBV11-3,CASSPSGGLGPEAFF,TGTGCCAGCAGTCCGTCGGGGGGCTTGGGCCCTGAAGCTTTCTTT
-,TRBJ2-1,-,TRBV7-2,CASSPKGGASYNEQFF,TGTGCCAGCAGCCCCAAGGGGGGTGCCTCCTACAATGAGCAGTTCTTC
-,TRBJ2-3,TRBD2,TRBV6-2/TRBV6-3,CASSYSGLAGVEDTQYF,TGTGCCAGCAGTTACTCGGGACTAGCGGGAGTGGAAGATACGCAGTATTTT
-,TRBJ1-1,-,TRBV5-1,CASSWGGSTEAFF,TGCGCCAGCAGCTGGGGGGGTAGCACTGAAGCTTTCTTT
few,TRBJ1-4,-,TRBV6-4,CASSEEAEKGKLFF,TGTGCCAGCAGCGAAGAGGCAGAGAAGGGAAAACTGTTTTTT
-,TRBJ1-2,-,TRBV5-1,CASSLDSNYGYTF,TGCGCCAGCAGCTTGGATTCTAACTATGGCTACACCTTC
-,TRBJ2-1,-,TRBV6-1,CASSEVPGDNEQFF,TGTGCCAGCAGTGAAGTTCCAGGAGACAATGAGCAGTTCTTC
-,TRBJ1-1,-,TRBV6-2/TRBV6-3,CASSYPTGEAFF,TGTGCCAGCAGTTACCCGACAGGTGAAGCTTTCTTT
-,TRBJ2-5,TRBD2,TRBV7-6,CASSKGIAGGPIQETQYF,TGTGCCAGCAGTAAGGGGATAGCGGGGGGCCCCATTCAAGAGACCCAGTACTTC
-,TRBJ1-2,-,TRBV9,CASSVGFVMGNYGYTF,TGTGCCAGCAGCGTAGGTTTTGTGATGGGGAACTATGGCTACACCTTC
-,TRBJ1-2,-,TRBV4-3,CASSPRDTNYGYTF,TGCGCCAGCAGCCCCCGGGACACGAACTATGGCTACACCTTC
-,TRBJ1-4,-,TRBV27,CASSLLDPGVRVEKLFF,TGTGCCAGCAGTTTATTGGATCCGGGAGTAAGAGTCGAAAAACTGTTTTTT